Listed here are 22 T cell receptor beta chains from one sample, sequenced in a study of shared clonotypes between healthy human individuals. The method was immunoSEQ multiplex PCR; TCRdb's version includes in-frame clones alone and lacks a portion of them. The table includes roughly 1,500,000 clones, under 99% detected once. The source material was naive CD4+ T cells sorted from blood. Subset described: CD45RA+ positively selected. The receptors here all came from a man aged 30 to 39 in good health.

This chain connects TRBV29-1 to TRBJ2-7; D ambiguous. This CDR3 is 13 amino acids long. Germline assignment: CDR1 SQVTM and CDR2 ANQGSEA. Trimming stripped 3 bases from V and 3 bases from J, with 12 bases between. The CDR3 region has the DNA TGCAGCGTTGAGGGCCTCGTGGACTACGAGCAGTACTTC. Protein product: CSVEGLVDYEQYF.

The V and J genes are TRBV5-1 and TRBJ1-1; the match to TRBD1 covers 8 bases. Per the germline V gene, CDR1 is SGHRS and CDR2 is YFSETQ. The CDR3 loop spans 16 amino acids. J gave up 0 bases and V 4 bases, and 8 bases lay outside the gene matches. The CDR3 sequence: CASSKGQGTLNTEAFF. The CDR3, as DNA: TGCGCCAGCAGCAAAGGACAGGGAACCCTGAACACTGAAGCTTTCTTT.

There are a few counts of this clone. The rearrangement links TRBV18 to TRBJ2-3; TRBD1 might be the D (7 bases). V was cut by 1 base and J by 4 bases, with 12 bases left in between. This CDR3 contains 15 residues. Germline-derived CDR1 and CDR2 are KGHSH and LQKENI. The CDR3 region has the DNA TGTGCCAGCTCACCACGGAGGGGGCAAGCAGATACGCAGTATTTT. Translation gives CASSPRRGQADTQYF.

V gene TRBV14 combines with J gene TRBJ2-2, with D perhaps TRBD1 (6 bases). V was clipped by 4 bases and J by 5 bases, with 14 bases between them. The CDR3 extends over 15 amino acids. Germline CDR1 is SGHDN and CDR2 is FVKESK. The CDR3: CASSPGQYSTGELFF. Here the CDR3 DNA reads TGTGCCAGCAGCCCAGGACAGTACTCAACCGGGGAGCTGTTTTTT.

This chain joins TRBV27 and TRBJ1-2, with a weak D call TRBD1 (5 bases). Germline assignment: CDR1 MNHEY and CDR2 SMNVEV (reference sequence). The length of the CDR3 is 15 residues. V was trimmed by 5 bases and J by 2 bases, leaving 15 bases between them. In DNA form, the CDR3 reads TGTGCCAGCAGTCCCCGATCCCCAGGGAACTATGGCTACACCTTC. It specifies CASSPRSPGNYGYTF.

The CDR3 DNA reads as TGTGCCAGCAGCTTAACGACAGCTAATGAGCAGTTCTTC. Encoded protein: CASSLTTANEQFF. The chain employs TRBV7-9 and TRBJ2-1, with D possibly matching TRBD1 (5 bases). This CDR3 spans 13 amino acids. The ends were cut back, 2 bases at V and 7 bases at J, with 9 bases in the middle. The germline V gene encodes CDR1 SEHNR and CDR2 FQNEAQ (reference sequence).

V is TRBV2 and J is TRBJ1-2; D perhaps matches TRBD1 (5 bases). The CDR3 runs 14 residues. V shed 8 bases and J shed 5 bases, with 18 bases lying between them. Germline-derived CDR1 and CDR2 are SNHLY and FYNNEI. The CDR3 protein is CASGGQGLDYGYTF. The DNA of the CDR3 is TGTGCCAGCGGGGGTCAGGGCTTGGATTATGGCTACACCTTC.

The genes are TRBV19 and TRBJ2-6; no definite D call. The V end was cut by 7 bases, the J end by 0 bases, with 13 bases between. Germline V CDR1 and CDR2: LNHDA, SQIVND (reference sequence). This CDR3 has 16 amino acids. The CDR3 DNA reads TGTGCCAGTACCCGCCGCCGGACCTCTGGGGCCAACGTCCTGACTTTC. It codes for CASTRRRTSGANVLTF. The entire variable domain, with the rest obtained from reference TRBV19 and TRBJ2-6, is as follows: DGGITQSPKYLFRKEGQNVTLSCEQNLNHDAMYWYRQDPGQGLRLIYYSQIVNDFQKGDIAEGYSVSREKKESFPLTVTSAQKNPTAFYLCASTRRRTSGANVLTFGAGSRLTVL.

This chain uses TRBV18 with TRBJ1-1, with a possible D match to TRBD1 (5 bases). The CDR3 has 16 residues. V shed 1 base and J shed 2 bases, with 14 bases lying between them. CDR1 and CDR2 (germline): KGHSH, LQKENI. This CDR3 reads CASSPLGTPINTEAFF. CDR3 nucleotides: TGTGCCAGCTCACCACTGGGGACCCCGATCAACACTGAAGCTTTCTTT. Full variable domain (remainder filled in from reference TRBV18 and TRBJ1-1): NAGVMQNPRHLVRRRGQEARLRCSPMKGHSHVYWYRQLPEEGLKFMVYLQKENIIDESGMPKERFSAEFPKEGPSILRIQQVVRGDSAAYFCASSPLGTPINTEAFFGQGTRLTVV.

The chain has TRBV5-1 and TRBJ1-2; 9 nucleotides line up with TRBD1. Trimming removed 0 bases from V and 1 base from J; junction bases left unmatched: 10. This CDR3 comprises 18 residues. Germline CDR1 and CDR2: SGHRS and YFSETQ. CDR3 sequence reads: CASSLGPSGTGNNYGYTF. Written as DNA, the CDR3 is TGCGCCAGCAGCTTGGGCCCCTCCGGGACAGGGAATAACTATGGCTACACCTTC.

The genes are TRBV29-1 and TRBJ2-1; D unresolved. The germline V gene has CDR1 SQVTM and CDR2 ANQGSEA. The CDR3 length is 12 residues. Trimming stripped 7 bases from V and 5 bases from J, with 12 bases between. The CDR3: CSGKGNNNEQFF. DNA of the CDR3: TGCAGCGGTAAAGGGAATAACAATGAGCAGTTCTTC.

This chain links TRBV9 with TRBJ2-1; a weak D match, TRBD2 (7 bases). V lost 1 base, J lost 6 bases, and 11 bases lay in between. CDR1 is SGDLS and CDR2 is YYNGEE in the germline V gene. This CDR3 region has 14 residues. CDR3 region: CASSVQGRGNEQFF. The CDR3 region has the DNA TGTGCCAGCAGCGTACAGGGGAGGGGCAATGAGCAGTTCTTC.

The chain joins TRBV4-3 to TRBJ2-7; 10 bases agree with TRBD2. The CDR3 runs to 17 residues. V shed 2 bases and J 0 bases; nucleotides not matched to a gene: 7. Germline values: CDR1 LGHNA, CDR2 YSLEER. This CDR3 reads CASSQRLAGLSSYEQYF. In DNA form, the CDR3 reads TGCGCCAGCAGCCAAAGACTAGCGGGCCTAAGCTCCTACGAGCAGTACTTC.

This sequence joins TRBV10-3 and TRBJ1-2; the D gene is possibly TRBD1 (5 bases). Trimming took 5 bases from V and 6 from J, leaving 19 bases between them. Germline V gene lookup returns CDR1 ENHRY and CDR2 SYGVKD. CDR3 length: 15 residues. The CDR3 sequence: CAISLRDPGMDGYTF. The CDR3 DNA reads as TGTGCCATCAGTCTGCGGGACCCGGGGATGGATGGCTACACCTTC.

This clone has just one count. The V gene is TRBV2, the J gene TRBJ2-3; 7 bases align to TRBD1. CDR1 SNHLY and CDR2 FYNNEI come from the germline V gene. CDR3 length: 12 amino acids. V dropped 8 bases and J dropped 5; count of bases not matched to a gene: 4. CDR3 nucleotide sequence: TGTGCCAGCCGAGGGGGCGGAGATACGCAGTATTTT. Its protein is CASRGGGDTQYF.

The rearrangement joins TRBV11-2 to TRBJ1-3; 7 bases map to TRBD1. The CDR3 is made up of 14 amino acids. The ends lost 4 bases at V and 4 bases at J; junction bases unmatched: 4. CDR1 SGHAT and CDR2 FQNNGV come from the germline V gene. This chain's CDR3 is CASSSDRLGNTIYF. Written as DNA, the CDR3 is TGTGCCAGCAGCTCGGACAGGTTGGGAAACACCATATATTTT.

The chain has TRBV30 and TRBJ1-1; D gene ambiguous. Germline lookup yields CDR1 GTSNPN and CDR2 SVGIG (reference sequence). Trimming removed 0 bases from V and 5 bases from J, with 13 bases in between. The CDR3 is 14 amino acids. In nucleotides, the CDR3 is TGTGCCTGGAGTGTAGAATGGGCGCGAACTGAAGCTTTCTTT. Its translation: CAWSVEWARTEAFF.

The chain employs TRBV4-3 and TRBJ1-5, with D uncertain. V was pared by 0 bases and J by 6 bases, with 15 bases between. Germline CDR1 is LGHNA and CDR2 is YSLEER. This CDR3 is 16 amino acids long. The CDR3 region has the DNA TGCGCCAGCAGCCAAGATTGGAGACTTTGGGTTCAGCCCCAGCATTTT. This sequence encodes CASSQDWRLWVQPQHF.

V usage is TRBV6-5 and J usage is TRBJ2-2, with D unresolved. The CDR3 is 14 residues long. V gave up 0 bases and J gave up 3 bases, with 5 bases separating them. CDR1 MNHEY and CDR2 SVGAGI come from the germline V gene. The chain's CDR3 is CASSYSAYTGELFF. CDR3 DNA sequence: TGTGCCAGCAGTTACTCGGCGTACACCGGGGAGCTGTTTTTT.

The rearrangement joins TRBV9 to TRBJ2-1; D unresolved. This CDR3 is built from 13 residues. Germline V gives CDR1 SGDLS, CDR2 YYNGEE. The V gene lost 1 base and the J gene lost 4 bases, with 6 bases spanning the gap. The CDR3 region is CASSVSRYNEQFF. CDR3 sequence (DNA): TGTGCCAGCAGCGTAAGTCGGTACAATGAGCAGTTCTTC. Supplemented by reference TRBV9 and TRBJ2-1, the full variable domain reads DSGVTQTPKHLITATGQRVTLRCSPRSGDLSVYWYQQSLDQGLQFLIQYYNGEERAKGNILERFSAQQFPDLHSELNLSSLELGDSALYFCASSVSRYNEQFFGPGTRLTVL.

This chain links TRBV19 with TRBJ1-3, with D unclear. In germline, CDR1 is LNHDA, CDR2 SQIVND (reference sequence). This CDR3 comprises 15 residues. The V end was cut by 3 bases, the J end by 0 bases, with 9 bases between. In DNA, the CDR3 is TGTGCCAGTAGTATGCAGGTGATCTCTGGAAACACCATATATTTT. Its translation is CASSMQVISGNTIYF.

The chain uses TRBV6-6 and TRBJ2-7, with 7 positions matching TRBD2. CDR3 size: 15 residues. Germline V gene sequence: CDR1 MNHNY, CDR2 SVGAGI (reference sequence). Trimming at V came to 3 bases and at J to 0 bases, leaving 5 bases not matched to a gene. DNA for the CDR3: TGTGCCAGCAGTTATTTGAGCGGGGACTCCTACGAGCAGTACTTC. Translated, it gives CASSYLSGDSYEQYF.